A selection of T cell receptor beta chains follows, all from one sample in a study of CD8 T cells in Susac syndrome. TCRdb recomputed calls from the immunoSEQ multiplex PCR reads with MiXCR, one row per CDR3 protein. The repertoire consists of fewer than 95,000 distinct CDR3 sequences, with 95% to 96% occurring once and the leading ten covering about 0.65%. The material sequenced was CD8+ T cells from PBMCs. These receptors were collected from a human donor with Susac syndrome. The CDR3 runs from the conserved cysteine through the conserved F or W.

>TRBJ2-3|TRBV5-4
CASRKESSLTDTQYF
>TRBJ1-5|TRBV20-1
CSARDWTEISQPQHF
>TRBJ2-1|TRBV7-8
CASLDSSSYNEQFF
>TRBJ1-1|TRBV29-1
CSVWVTGEGTNTEAFF
>TRBJ2-5|TRBV20-1
CSARGADGQETQYF
>TRBJ2-3|TRBV29-1
CSAKGQFPKDTQYF
>TRBJ1-1|TRBV12-3/TRBV12-4
CASSPSGEAFF
>TRBJ2-3|TRBV29-1
CSVPSAGVGDTQYF
>TRBJ2-2|TRBV20-1
CSAQQGSGELFF
>TRBJ2-3|TRBV5-4
CASSLGRLNTQYF
>TRBJ1-1|TRBV15
CATSAGAIPEAFF
>TRBJ1-6|TRBV28
CASINSGYRNSPLHF
>TRBJ2-1|TRBV20-1
CSAPVGEQFF
>TRBJ1-1|TRBV18
CASSPPDGTEAFF
>TRBJ2-5|TRBV5-1
CASSLRWGQETQYF
>TRBJ2-1|TRBV2
CASRLGRGGRGNEQFF
>TRBJ1-3|TRBV12-3/TRBV12-4
CASSLGDTGNTIYF
>TRBJ2-7|TRBV3-1
CASSQDSGVYEQYF
>TRBJ1-6|TRBV30
CAWSVLPGGNSPLHF
>TRBJ2-1|TRBV6-1
CASSDLGNEQFF
>TRBJ2-5|TRBV29-1
CSVEADPRGGYQETQYF
>TRBJ2-3|TRBV29-1
CSVGTGPGGQYF
>TRBJ2-3|TRBV29-1
CSVEDRTGGDTQYF
>TRBJ2-7|TRBV12-3/TRBV12-4
CASSRGLAGEYEQYF
>TRBJ2-1|TRBV6-1
CASNITPNNEQFF
>TRBJ1-2|TRBV18
CASSDRDRGLNGYTF
>TRBJ1-3|TRBV20-1
CSAGRQGASSGNTIYF
>TRBJ1-1|TRBV30
CASSGTGESNTEAFF
>TRBJ2-5|TRBV27
CARSTGEETQYF
>TRBJ1-2|TRBV6-6
CASSYFGGPWTGYTF
>TRBJ1-6|TRBV5-6
CASSSTGSGSPLHF
>TRBJ1-2|TRBV20-1
CSARGRTGEFYGYTF
>TRBJ2-3|TRBV7-6
CASSLVGTGGTDTQYF
>TRBJ2-5|TRBV20-1
CSARATKRGVDQETQYF
>TRBJ2-7|TRBV5-1
CASSLRGQAYEQYF
>TRBJ2-1|TRBV5-6
CASSRNARGFYNEQFF
>TRBJ2-6|TRBV24-1
CATSDPNLQDREVSGANVLTF
>TRBJ2-7|TRBV20-1
CSARVGSSGAYEQYF
>TRBJ2-3|TRBV3-1
CASSQDRGLADTQYF
>TRBJ2-1|TRBV7-2
CASSLERVGGVFYNEQFF
>TRBJ1-2|TRBV5-1
CASSLEGIIYGYTF
>TRBJ2-5|TRBV20-1
CSAGRDQGRETQYF
>TRBJ1-6|TRBV18
CASSPGGQVNSPLHF
>TRBJ2-2|TRBV5-6
CASSPTGGLNTGELFF
>TRBJ2-5|TRBV24-1
CATWGTGDQETQYF
>TRBJ1-4|TRBV29-1
CSVNPGGDEKLFF